A selection of T cell receptor beta chains follows, all from one sample in a study of T cells after yellow fever vaccination. TCRdb ran MiXCR on the 5' RACE reads and lists one entry per CDR3 protein. The sample lists some 320,000 distinct CDR3 sequences, approximately 9% occurring once. The material was PBMCs, obtained on the day of the first yellow fever vaccination. Every receptor here comes from a young man who received the YFV17D yellow fever vaccine. Both conserved end residues are part of each CDR3. Fields, in order: V gene, D gene, J gene, clone size, CDR3 protein, CDR3 DNA. D genes are given only for firm matches. Size is stated for part of the rows, as once, few or many counts, or as a class when the clone is expanded.

V: TRBV20-1; D: TRBD1; J: TRBJ1-6; size: NA; CDR3: CSATRDRGSPLHF; DNA: TGCAGTGCTACCCGGGACAGAGGTTCACCCCTCCACTTT
V: TRBV6-2/TRBV6-3; D: TRBD2; J: TRBJ2-1; size: few; CDR3: CASSYSGLAGYIEQFF; DNA: TGTGCCAGCAGTTACTCCGGACTAGCGGGCTACATTGAGCAGTTCTTC
V: TRBV4-1; D: NA; J: TRBJ2-2; size: few; CDR3: CASSQMNPGQQNGELFF; DNA: TGCGCCAGCAGCCAGATGAATCCGGGACAACAGAACGGGGAGCTGTTTTTT
V: TRBV6-5; D: TRBD1; J: TRBJ1-2; size: many; CDR3: CASSYSTQGARGYTF; DNA: TGTGCCAGCAGTTACTCGACACAGGGGGCGCGGGGCTACACCTTC
V: TRBV6-2/TRBV6-3; D: TRBD1; J: TRBJ2-6; size: few; CDR3: CASKAGQGFSGANVLTF; DNA: TGTGCCAGCAAGGCGGGACAGGGGTTCTCTGGGGCCAACGTCCTGACTTTC
V: TRBV7-3; D: NA; J: TRBJ2-2; size: NA; CDR3: CASSGDSNTGELFF; DNA: TGTGCCAGCAGCGGGGATTCGAACACCGGGGAGCTGTTTTTT
V: TRBV7-6; D: TRBD2; J: TRBJ2-1; size: NA; CDR3: CASSRTRLNEQFF; DNA: TGTGCCAGCAGCCGGACTAGACTCAATGAGCAGTTCTTC
V: TRBV4-1; D: NA; J: TRBJ1-5; size: many; CDR3: CASSQIDMGLAGPQHF; DNA: TGCGCCAGCAGCCAGATAGATATGGGGCTGGCGGGGCCCCAGCATTTT
V: TRBV13; D: NA; J: TRBJ2-7; size: few; CDR3: CASSSAALKVGYEQYF; DNA: TGTGCCAGCAGCTCTGCGGCCCTGAAGGTCGGCTACGAGCAGTACTTC
V: TRBV7-8; D: NA; J: TRBJ1-1; size: many; CDR3: CASSTPGRVNTEAFF; DNA: TGTGCCAGCAGCACCCCCGGGCGGGTGAACACTGAAGCTTTCTTT
V: TRBV11-2; D: TRBD2; J: TRBJ2-5; size: many; CDR3: CASSSSATSGGARETQYF; DNA: TGTGCCAGCAGCTCATCGGCGACTAGCGGGGGTGCCCGGGAGACCCAGTACTTC
V: TRBV12-3/TRBV12-4; D: NA; J: TRBJ2-5; size: many; CDR3: CASSLWDVVQETQYF; DNA: TGTGCCAGCAGTTTATGGGATGTGGTCCAAGAGACCCAGTACTTC
V: TRBV7-9; D: TRBD2; J: TRBJ2-3; size: NA; CDR3: CASSRSPGLVTDTQYF; DNA: TGTGCCAGCAGCCGATCTCCGGGACTAGTAACAGATACGCAGTATTTT
V: TRBV15; D: NA; J: TRBJ2-1; size: many; CDR3: CATRGRGSPYNEQFF; DNA: TGTGCCACCAGGGGACGGGGGTCCCCCTACAATGAGCAGTTCTTC
V: TRBV5-4; D: NA; J: TRBJ1-1; size: NA; CDR3: CASSSDLNTEAFF; DNA: TGTGCCAGCAGCTCGGACTTGAACACTGAAGCTTTCTTT
V: TRBV20-1; D: NA; J: TRBJ2-5; size: few; CDR3: CSAYFRGHRETQYF; DNA: TGCAGTGCTTACTTCCGGGGGCACAGGGAGACCCAGTACTTC
V: TRBV3-1; D: NA; J: TRBJ1-1; size: many; CDR3: CASSQHRRAEAFF; DNA: TGTGCCAGCAGCCAACACCGTCGGGCTGAAGCTTTCTTT
V: TRBV23-1; D: NA; J: TRBJ2-5; size: NA; CDR3: CASSQLTAQETQYF; DNA: TGCGCCAGCAGTCAGTTAACAGCCCAAGAGACCCAGTACTTC
V: TRBV20-1; D: NA; J: TRBJ1-5; size: NA; CDR3: CSANNRDPHQPQHF; DNA: TGCAGTGCGAATAACCGGGACCCGCATCAGCCCCAGCATTTT
V: TRBV27; D: TRBD1; J: TRBJ2-1; size: few; CDR3: CASSSINRGVNEQFF; DNA: TGTGCCAGCAGTTCCATCAACAGGGGGGTCAATGAGCAGTTCTTC
V: TRBV18; D: TRBD1; J: TRBJ1-1; size: NA; CDR3: CASSPQGAVVEAFF; DNA: TGTGCCAGCTCACCTCAGGGGGCGGTGGTTGAAGCTTTCTTT
V: TRBV20-1; D: TRBD2; J: TRBJ2-5; size: few; CDR3: CSARGLAGGRTQYF; DNA: TGCAGTGCAAGAGGACTAGCGGGGGGACGAACCCAGTACTTC
V: TRBV10-2; D: NA; J: TRBJ1-6; size: NA; CDR3: CASSPMEPF; DNA: TGCGCCAGCAGCCCCATGGAGCCCTTT
V: TRBV20-1; D: TRBD1; J: TRBJ2-1; size: few; CDR3: CSAPLAGGNNEQFF; DNA: TGCAGTGCTCCTCTAGCAGGGGGAAACAATGAGCAGTTCTTC
V: TRBV4-1; D: TRBD1; J: TRBJ1-2; size: NA; CDR3: CASSQEIGQGVNGYTF; DNA: TGCGCCAGCAGCCAAGAGATTGGACAGGGGGTAAATGGCTACACCTTC
V: TRBV7-6; D: NA; J: TRBJ1-1; size: NA; CDR3: CASSLAGQWGDTEAFF; DNA: TGTGCCAGCAGCTTAGCCGGACAGTGGGGGGACACTGAAGCTTTCTTT
V: TRBV7-2; D: NA; J: TRBJ1-5; size: many; CDR3: CASSSGNQPQHF; DNA: TGTGCCAGCAGCTCGGGCAATCAGCCCCAGCATTTT
V: TRBV7-2; D: TRBD2; J: TRBJ2-1; size: many; CDR3: CASSPGGSGGYNEQFF; DNA: TGTGCCAGCAGCCCCGGGGGGAGCGGGGGCTACAATGAGCAGTTCTTC
V: TRBV20-1; D: TRBD2; J: TRBJ2-1; size: NA; CDR3: CSARKHSGLAVGEQFF; DNA: TGCAGTGCTAGAAAACACTCGGGACTAGCGGTGGGTGAGCAGTTCTTC
V: TRBV6-5; D: NA; J: TRBJ2-2; size: few; CDR3: CASSYILATGELFF; DNA: TGTGCCAGCAGTTACATTCTAGCCACCGGGGAGCTGTTTTTT
V: TRBV2; D: NA; J: TRBJ1-4; size: NA; CDR3: CASRNRVGNEKLFF; DNA: TGTGCCAGCAGGAACAGGGTGGGAAATGAAAAACTGTTTTTT
V: TRBV5-1; D: NA; J: TRBJ1-4; size: many; CDR3: CASSLSTNEKLFF; DNA: TGCGCCAGCAGCTTGTCAACTAATGAAAAACTGTTTTTT
V: TRBV5-1; D: NA; J: TRBJ2-1; size: few; CDR3: CASSLAGMVWDEQFF; DNA: TGCGCCAGCAGCTTGGCAGGGATGGTATGGGATGAGCAGTTCTTC
V: TRBV12-3/TRBV12-4; D: TRBD1; J: TRBJ2-1; size: many; CDR3: CASRSSGGYYNEQFF; DNA: TGTGCCAGCAGGTCCTCAGGGGGCTACTACAATGAGCAGTTCTTC
V: TRBV28; D: TRBD1; J: TRBJ1-1; size: few; CDR3: CASRSGTGFMRTEAFF; DNA: TGTGCCAGCAGATCCGGGACAGGGTTTATGAGGACTGAAGCTTTCTTT